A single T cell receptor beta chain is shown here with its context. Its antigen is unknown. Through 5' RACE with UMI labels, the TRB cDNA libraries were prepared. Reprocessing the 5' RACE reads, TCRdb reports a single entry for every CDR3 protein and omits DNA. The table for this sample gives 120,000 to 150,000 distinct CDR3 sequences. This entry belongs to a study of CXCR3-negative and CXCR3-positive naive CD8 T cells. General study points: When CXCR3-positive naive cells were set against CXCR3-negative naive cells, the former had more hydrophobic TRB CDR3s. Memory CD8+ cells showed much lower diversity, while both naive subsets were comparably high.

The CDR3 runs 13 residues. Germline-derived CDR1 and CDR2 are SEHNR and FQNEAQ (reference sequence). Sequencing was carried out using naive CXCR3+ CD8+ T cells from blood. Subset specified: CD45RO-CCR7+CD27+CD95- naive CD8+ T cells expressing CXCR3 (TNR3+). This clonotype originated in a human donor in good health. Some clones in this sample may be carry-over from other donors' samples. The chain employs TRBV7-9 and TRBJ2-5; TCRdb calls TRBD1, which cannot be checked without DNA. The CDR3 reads CAIDRAPLETQYF. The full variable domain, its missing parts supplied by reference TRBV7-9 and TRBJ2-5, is DTGVSQNPRHKITKRGQNVTFRCDPISEHNRLYWYRQTLGQGPEFLTYFQNEAQLEKSRLLSDRFSAERPKGSFSTLEIQRTEQGDSAMYLCAIDRAPLETQYFGPGTRLLVL.